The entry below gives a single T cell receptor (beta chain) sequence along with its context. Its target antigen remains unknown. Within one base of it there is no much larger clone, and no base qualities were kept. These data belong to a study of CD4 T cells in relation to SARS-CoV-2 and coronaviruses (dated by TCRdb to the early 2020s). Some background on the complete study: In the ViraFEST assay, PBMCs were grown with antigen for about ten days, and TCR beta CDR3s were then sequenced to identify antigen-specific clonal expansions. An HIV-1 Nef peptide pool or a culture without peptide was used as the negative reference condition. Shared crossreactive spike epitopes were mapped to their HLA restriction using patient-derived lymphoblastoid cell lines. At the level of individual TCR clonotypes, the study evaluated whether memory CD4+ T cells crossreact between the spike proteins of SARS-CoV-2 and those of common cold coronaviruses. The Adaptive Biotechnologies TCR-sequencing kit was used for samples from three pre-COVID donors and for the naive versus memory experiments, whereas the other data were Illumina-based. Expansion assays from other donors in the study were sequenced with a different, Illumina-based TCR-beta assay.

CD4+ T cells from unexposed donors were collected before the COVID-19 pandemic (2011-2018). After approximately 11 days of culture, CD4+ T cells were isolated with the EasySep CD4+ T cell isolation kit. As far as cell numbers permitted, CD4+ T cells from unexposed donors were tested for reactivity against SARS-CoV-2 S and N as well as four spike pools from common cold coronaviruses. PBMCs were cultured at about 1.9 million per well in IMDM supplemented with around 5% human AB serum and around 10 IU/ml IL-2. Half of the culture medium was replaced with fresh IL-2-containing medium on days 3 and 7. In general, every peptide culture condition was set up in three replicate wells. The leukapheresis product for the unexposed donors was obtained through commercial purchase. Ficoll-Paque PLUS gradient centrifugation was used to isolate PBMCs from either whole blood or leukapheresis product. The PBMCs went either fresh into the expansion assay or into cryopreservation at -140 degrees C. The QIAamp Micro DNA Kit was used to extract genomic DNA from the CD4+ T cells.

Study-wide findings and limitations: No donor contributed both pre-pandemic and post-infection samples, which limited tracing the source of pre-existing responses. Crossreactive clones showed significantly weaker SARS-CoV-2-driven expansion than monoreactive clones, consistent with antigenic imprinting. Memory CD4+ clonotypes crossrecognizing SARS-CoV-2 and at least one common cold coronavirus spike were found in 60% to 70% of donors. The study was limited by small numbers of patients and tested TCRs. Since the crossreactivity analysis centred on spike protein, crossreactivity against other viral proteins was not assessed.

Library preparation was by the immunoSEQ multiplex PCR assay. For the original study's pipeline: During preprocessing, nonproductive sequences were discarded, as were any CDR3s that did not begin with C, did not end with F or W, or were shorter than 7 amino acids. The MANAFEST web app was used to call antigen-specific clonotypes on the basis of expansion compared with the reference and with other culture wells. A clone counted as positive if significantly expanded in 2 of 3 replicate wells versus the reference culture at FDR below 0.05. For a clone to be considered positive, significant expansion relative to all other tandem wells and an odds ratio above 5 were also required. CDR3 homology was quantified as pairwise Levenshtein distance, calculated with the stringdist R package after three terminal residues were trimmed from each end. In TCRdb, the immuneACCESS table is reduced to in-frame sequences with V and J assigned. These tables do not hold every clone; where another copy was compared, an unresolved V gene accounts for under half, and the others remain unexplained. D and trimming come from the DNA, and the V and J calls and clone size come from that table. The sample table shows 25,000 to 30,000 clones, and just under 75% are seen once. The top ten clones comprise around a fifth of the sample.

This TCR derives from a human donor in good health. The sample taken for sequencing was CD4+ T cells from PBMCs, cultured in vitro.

CDR3 loop: CASKRSSGADTQYF. The sequenced DNA: TGTGCCAGCAAGCGGTCTAGCGGCGCAGATACGCAGTATTTT. This receptor chain uses TRBV5-4 and TRBJ2-3; TRBD2 aligns with 7 central bases. From the germline V gene (reference sequence), CDR1 is SGHNT and CDR2 is YYREEE. From the cysteine through the phenylalanine, the CDR3 covers 14 amino acids. This entry keeps only the CDR3 DNA: 42 bases, framed from base 1. The germline V and J ends show losses of 6 bases and 4 bases respectively, and no gene match explains 8 bases of the junction.